This T cell receptor beta chain was identified in a study of T cell clones after liver transplantation. Per germline, CDR1 SGHNT and CDR2 YYREEE (reference sequence). The CDR3 has 15 residues. The V and J ends lost 4 bases and 4 bases, in that order; junction bases with no gene match: 6. The method was immunoSEQ multiplex PCR; TCRdb's version includes in-frame clones alone and lacks a portion of them. Found here are tens of thousands of clones, approximately 87% of them singletons; the top ten hold roughly 2.8%. The chain employs TRBV5-4 and TRBJ2-2; TRBD2 agrees at 8 bases. The receptor comes from a human patient who received a liver transplant. Some T cells may have originated in the graft donor. Sample: CD4+ T cells from blood, taken at the 22-month timepoint. As DNA, the CDR3 is TGTGCCAGCAGCCGAACTAGCGGAGGCACCGGGGAGCTGTTTTTT. This encodes CASSRTSGGTGELFF.